The 22 T cell receptor beta chains in this list originate from one sample, sequenced in a study of regulatory T cells in long-lasting Graves disease. Time point in this sample: newly diagnosed GD, antithyroid drugs for less than 3 months. The TCR library was made from RNA that had been extracted from PBMCs in TRIzol. To make TCR beta libraries, researchers used iRepertoire HTBI primers and Arm-PCR of CDR3 regions. TCRdb re-called the multiplex PCR reads with MiXCR, one entry per CDR3 protein. The sample has 360,000 or so distinct CDR3 sequences, 10% to 15% seen once. These data also featured in a second study, about T cells in Graves' hyperthyroidism and ophthalmopathy.

The source was peripheral blood mononuclear cells (PBMCs), collected at new diagnosis, from a patient treated with antithyroid drugs. The receptors here all came from a woman between 18 and 30 years old with Graves disease.

This clonotype was detected a few times. This sequence joins TRBV9 and TRBJ1-1; TRBD1 is a possible D gene (6 bases). The germline V gene encodes CDR1 SGDLS and CDR2 YYNGEE. The CDR3 runs to 14 residues. V was cut by 3 bases and J by 4 bases, with 13 bases left in between. CDR3 bases: TGTGCCAGCAGCGGGCTCGGGGGGCTCACTGAAGCTTTCTTT. Protein: CASSGLGGLTEAFF.

A note on this clonotype: A read error is possible here, since a much larger clone lies one base away. This chain joins TRBV27 and TRBJ2-5, with a possible D match to TRBD1 (6 bases). Trimming stripped 2 bases from V and 11 bases from J, with 21 bases between. Germline V gives CDR1 MNHEY, CDR2 SMNVEV (reference sequence). The CDR3 totals 15 residues. The CDR3 nucleotides read TGTGCCAGCAGTTTACTATGGGGGACATTCCGAGAGCAGTACTTC. It specifies CASSLLWGTFREQYF.

This clonotype appeared a few times. The rearrangement links TRBV4-3 to TRBJ2-5; D possibly corresponds to TRBD2 (5 bases). The germline V and J ends were trimmed by 1 base and 0 bases, with 12 bases remaining between them. From germline, CDR1 is LGHNA and CDR2 YSLEER. The CDR3 totals 16 residues. The CDR3 reads CASSQGTLKYQETQYF. CDR3 DNA sequence: TGCGCCAGCAGCCAAGGGACTCTAAAGTACCAAGAGACCCAGTACTTC.

This clonotype was detected ten times or more. This chain's CDR3 is CASTGGDLSYNEQFF. The CDR3 coding sequence is TGTGCCAGCACGGGGGGGGACCTCTCCTACAATGAGCAGTTCTTC. The chain couples TRBV27 to TRBJ2-1; 8 nucleotides align to TRBD2. Germline V gene sequence: CDR1 MNHEY, CDR2 SMNVEV (reference sequence). V lost 7 bases and J lost 0; bases outside the gene matches: 5. There are 15 residues in the CDR3.

A few counts support this clonotype. The CDR3 protein is CSPEREPSSYEQYF. The CDR3, as DNA: TGCAGTCCCGAGCGGGAGCCCAGCTCCTACGAGCAGTACTTC. The chain is built from TRBV20-1 and TRBJ2-7, with 8 bases lining up with TRBD2. Looked up from germline, CDR1 is DFQATT and CDR2 is SNEGSKA (reference sequence). With 8 bases clipped from V and 0 bases from J, the junction kept 9 bases outside the gene matches. The length of the CDR3 is 14 residues.

This clonotype was detected a few times. This could be a read error, since a much larger clone is one nucleotide away. The chain combines TRBV7-2 with TRBJ1-1, with D possibly TRBD1 on 6 matching bases. CDR3 size: 15 residues. The germline gives CDR1 SGHTA, CDR2 FQGNSA. The CDR3 DNA reads TGTGCCAGCAGCCGCTTGACAGGAAGGGGGACTGAAGCTTCCTTT. This gives the protein CASSRLTGRGTEASF.

This clonotype appeared many times. The J gene is TRBJ1-1, the V gene TRBV18, with 7 nucleotides matching TRBD1. Germline V gene lookup returns CDR1 KGHSH and CDR2 LQKENI. J was trimmed by 0 bases and V by 7 bases; bases with no gene match: 5. The CDR3 extends over 14 amino acids. CDR3 sequence reads: CASLLGQMNTEAFF. Here the CDR3 DNA reads TGTGCCAGCTTACTGGGACAGATGAACACTGAAGCTTTCTTT.

This clonotype was detected a few times. The CDR3, as DNA: TGTGCCAGCAAGACTAGCACCAGTAATGAGCAGTTCTTC. It translates to CASKTSTSNEQFF. The chain uses TRBV6-1 and TRBJ2-1, with 7 bases identical to TRBD2. The CDR3 is 13 residues long. After removal of 7 bases from V and 7 bases from J, the junction contained 7 bases not matched to a gene. Looked up from germline, CDR1 is MNHNS and CDR2 is SASEGT.

This clonotype has more than one count but fewer than ten. The J gene is TRBJ2-1, the V gene TRBV20-1; 7 bases match TRBD1. CDR1 DFQATT and CDR2 SNEGSKA come from the germline V gene (reference sequence). With 4 bases clipped from V and 7 bases from J, the junction kept 10 bases outside the gene matches. This CDR3 is 14 amino acids long. The CDR3 sequence: CSANYRGPLNEQFF. The DNA of the CDR3 is TGCAGTGCTAACTACAGGGGTCCTTTGAATGAGCAGTTCTTC.

The chain is built from TRBV5-6 and TRBJ2-7, with 11 positions matching TRBD2. Germline lookup yields CDR1 SGHDT and CDR2 YYEEEE. This CDR3 has 16 amino acids. The V and J ends lost 4 bases and 4 bases, in that order; junction bases with no gene match: 10. CDR3 residues: CASSQGPGLAAYEQYF. The CDR3 coding sequence is TGTGCCAGCAGCCAAGGACCGGGACTAGCGGCTTACGAGCAGTACTTC.

The V gene is TRBV12-3 or TRBV12-4, the J gene TRBJ2-1; a weak D match, TRBD2 (5 bases). The CDR3 runs to 14 residues. Deletions cut 3 bases from V and 6 bases from J, with 12 bases between. The CDR3 nucleotides are TGTGCCAGCAGTTTTTACAGCGGCCTCAATGAGCAGTTCTTC. Amino acid sequence: CASSFYSGLNEQFF.

This clonotype was seen many times. The chain has TRBV28 and TRBJ2-2; D may be TRBD2 (5 bases). V shed 3 bases and J shed 4 bases, with 12 bases lying between them. Per germline, CDR1 MDHEN and CDR2 SYDVKM. The CDR3 sequence is 15 residues long. This CDR3 is CASSFTRNPTGELFF. CDR3 nucleotides: TGTGCCAGCAGTTTTACTAGAAACCCCACCGGGGAGCTGTTTTTT.

At least ten counts were recorded for this clonotype. This rearrangement joins TRBV5-1 to TRBJ2-7; D may match TRBD1 or TRBD2 (5 bases each). Deletions cut 3 bases from V and 0 bases from J, with 10 bases between. The CDR3 contains 14 residues. CDR1 and CDR2 (germline): SGHRS, YFSETQ. The CDR3 sequence is CASSSIGGSYEQYF. The CDR3 DNA is TGCGCCAGCAGCTCGATTGGGGGCTCCTACGAGCAGTACTTC.

This clonotype has at least ten counts. The chain couples TRBV20-1 to TRBJ2-1; a weak D match, TRBD2 (5 bases). Germline V gene sequence: CDR1 DFQATT, CDR2 SNEGSKA (reference sequence). Trimming shortened V by 3 bases and J by 6 bases, and 15 bases separated the two germline ends. The CDR3 totals 14 residues. CDR3 loop: CSARTGARANEQFF. Here the CDR3 DNA reads TGCAGTGCTAGGACTGGTGCGAGGGCCAATGAGCAGTTCTTC.

V usage is TRBV4-3 and J usage is TRBJ2-3, with 8 bases that match TRBD2. Trimming took 1 base from V and 7 from J; bases not matched to a gene: 10. Germline lookup yields CDR1 LGHNA and CDR2 YSLEER. CDR3 length: 16 amino acids. The DNA for the CDR3 is TGCGCCAGCAGCCAAGTAAGCGGGGGTGCGGTGTATACGCAGTATTTT. This translates into CASSQVSGGAVYTQYF.

This clonotype was counted many times. V is TRBV20-1 and J is TRBJ2-7; 7 positions agree with TRBD1. This CDR3 is built from 16 residues. Losses at the gene ends were 3 bases for V and 9 bases for J; bases not matched to a gene: 20. Per the germline V gene, CDR1 is DFQATT and CDR2 is SNEGSKA (reference sequence). As DNA, the CDR3 is TGCAGTGCTAGGTTGGACAGGAGCGTTCCTAACCCCGGGCAGTACTTC. It codes for CSARLDRSVPNPGQYF.

This clonotype was counted at least ten times. This chain joins TRBV5-1 and TRBJ2-7, with no clear D. The CDR3 length is 12 residues. Per the germline V gene, CDR1 is SGHRS and CDR2 is YFSETQ. V lost 0 bases and J 6 bases, leaving 7 bases between the germline ends. The CDR3 loop reads CASSLGWGEQYV. The DNA of the CDR3 is TGCGCCAGCAGCTTGGGATGGGGCGAGCAGTACGTC.

This clonotype appeared many times. The CDR3 spells CASSLAWRGNRGRSSYNEQFF. Written as DNA, the CDR3 is TGTGCCAGCAGCTTAGCGTGGAGGGGGAACAGGGGGCGAAGCTCCTACAATGAGCAGTTCTTC. The chain recombines TRBV7-9 with TRBJ2-1, with 9 bases that match TRBD1. With V trimmed by 0 bases and J by 0 bases, 15 bases remained unmatched. Per germline, CDR1 SEHNR and CDR2 FQNEAQ (reference sequence). There are 21 residues in the CDR3.

This clonotype was found many times. The CDR3 DNA follows: TGCGCCAGCAGCCAACAGGGAGTCTCCACAGATACGCAGTATTTT. It translates to CASSQQGVSTDTQYF. The J gene is TRBJ2-3, the V gene TRBV4-3; D assignment may be TRBD1 or TRBD2 (5 bases each). The germline V and J ends were trimmed by 2 bases and 2 bases, with 11 bases remaining between them. This CDR3 spans 15 amino acids. In germline, CDR1 is LGHNA, CDR2 YSLEER.

In its sample, this clonotype was seen many times. The chain combines TRBV7-3 with TRBJ2-1, with TRBD2 matching over 8 bases. From germline, CDR1 is SGHTA and CDR2 FQGTGA. The CDR3 covers 15 residues. Germline trimming cut 1 base from V and 3 bases from J; bases unmatched to any gene: 2. The CDR3 nucleotides read TGTGCCAGCAGCTTAATGGCGGGGGGCTACAATGAGCAGTTCTTC. As protein: CASSLMAGGYNEQFF.

Ten or more counts support this clonotype. At one boundary the junction diverges from the germline segment, which might be a read error. V gene TRBV12-5 combines with J gene TRBJ2-5; D might be TRBD1 or TRBD2, each matching 5 bases. The V gene's germline CDR1 is LGHNT and CDR2 FRNRAP. This CDR3 has 19 amino acids. CDR3 in DNA: TGTGCTAGTGGTTTGGTATGGGACCGAGTAGCCCCGCCCCAAGAGGCCCAGTACTTC. This encodes CASGLVWDRVAPPQEAQYF.

This clonotype was seen repeatedly, ten times or more. J is TRBJ1-2 and V is TRBV3-1; D remains unclear. This CDR3 contains 13 residues. V dropped 6 bases and J dropped 2 bases, with 10 bases sitting between them. The germline V gene has CDR1 LGHDT and CDR2 YNNKEL (reference sequence). The CDR3 nucleotides are TGTGCCAGCAGTGAAGGCCAGAACTATGGCTACACCTTC. It encodes CASSEGQNYGYTF.